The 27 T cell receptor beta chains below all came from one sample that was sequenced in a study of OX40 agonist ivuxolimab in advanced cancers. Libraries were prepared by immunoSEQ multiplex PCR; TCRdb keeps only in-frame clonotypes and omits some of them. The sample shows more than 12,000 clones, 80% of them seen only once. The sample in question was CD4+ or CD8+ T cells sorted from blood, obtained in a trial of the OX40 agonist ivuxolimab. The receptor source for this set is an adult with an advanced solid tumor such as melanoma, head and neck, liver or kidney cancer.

The CDR3 loop is CASSIMLHPTANYGYTF. CDR3 in DNA: TGTGCCAGTAGTATTATGTTGCACCCAACGGCTAACTATGGCTACACCTTC. V gene TRBV19 combines with J gene TRBJ1-2; the D is unclear. V dropped 3 bases and J dropped 0 bases, with 17 bases sitting between them. This CDR3 comprises 17 residues. Looked up from germline, CDR1 is LNHDA and CDR2 is SQIVND (reference sequence).

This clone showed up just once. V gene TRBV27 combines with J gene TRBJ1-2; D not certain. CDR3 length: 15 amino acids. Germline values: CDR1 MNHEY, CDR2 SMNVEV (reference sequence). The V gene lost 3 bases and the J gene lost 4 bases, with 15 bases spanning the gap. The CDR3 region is CASSLTDPDFYGYTF. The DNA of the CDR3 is TGTGCCAGCAGTTTGACGGACCCGGACTTCTATGGCTACACCTTC.

CDR3 loop: CASSSAWTTNEKLFF. The CDR3 DNA follows: TGTGCCAGCAGCTCAGCGTGGACAACTAATGAAAAACTGTTTTTT. The chain carries TRBV7-9 and TRBJ1-4; no definite D call. Per the germline V gene, CDR1 is SEHNR and CDR2 is FQNEAQ (reference sequence). This CDR3 region has 15 residues. Trimming shortened V by 4 bases and J by 0 bases, and 9 bases separated the two germline ends. Complete variable domain (other parts from reference TRBV7-9 and TRBJ1-4): DTGVSQNPRHKITKRGQNVTFRCDPISEHNRLYWYRQTLGQGPEFLTYFQNEAQLEKSRLLSDRFSAERPKGSFSTLEIQRTEQGDSAMYLCASSSAWTTNEKLFFGSGTQLSVL.

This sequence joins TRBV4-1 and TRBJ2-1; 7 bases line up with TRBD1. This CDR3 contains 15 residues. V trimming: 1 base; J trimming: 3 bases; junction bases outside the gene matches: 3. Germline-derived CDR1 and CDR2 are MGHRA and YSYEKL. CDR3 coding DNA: TGCGCCAGCAGCCAAGCCGGGACAGACTACAATGAGCAGTTCTTC. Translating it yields CASSQAGTDYNEQFF.

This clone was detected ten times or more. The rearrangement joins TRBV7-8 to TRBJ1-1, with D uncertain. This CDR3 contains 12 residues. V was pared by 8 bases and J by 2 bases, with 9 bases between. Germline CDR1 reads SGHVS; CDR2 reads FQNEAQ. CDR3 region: CASGSTNTEAFF. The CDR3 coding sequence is TGTGCCAGCGGATCAACCAACACTGAAGCTTTCTTT.

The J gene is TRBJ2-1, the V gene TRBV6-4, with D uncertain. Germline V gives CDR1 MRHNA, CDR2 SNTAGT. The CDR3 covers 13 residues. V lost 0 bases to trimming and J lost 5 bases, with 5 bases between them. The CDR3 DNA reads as TGTGCCAGCAGTGACTCTTCCAACAATGAGCAGTTCTTC. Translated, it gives CASSDSSNNEQFF.

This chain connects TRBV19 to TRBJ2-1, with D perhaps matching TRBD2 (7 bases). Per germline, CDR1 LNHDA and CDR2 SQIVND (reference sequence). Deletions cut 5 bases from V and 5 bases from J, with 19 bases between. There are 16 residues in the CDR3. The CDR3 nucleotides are TGTGCCAGTAGTGCCCCTAGGGGGGGAAGTGACAATGAGCAGTTCTTC. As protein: CASSAPRGGSDNEQFF. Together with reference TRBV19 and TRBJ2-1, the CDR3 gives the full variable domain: DGGITQSPKYLFRKEGQNVTLSCEQNLNHDAMYWYRQDPGQGLRLIYYSQIVNDFQKGDIAEGYSVSREKKESFPLTVTSAQKNPTAFYLCASSAPRGGSDNEQFFGPGTRLTVL.

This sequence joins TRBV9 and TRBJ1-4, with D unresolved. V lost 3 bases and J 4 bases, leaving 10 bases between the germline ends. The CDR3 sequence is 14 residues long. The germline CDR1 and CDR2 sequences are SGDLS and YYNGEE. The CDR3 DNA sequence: TGTGCCAGCAGCGCTCTCGACGGTAATGAAAAACTGTTTTTT. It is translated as CASSALDGNEKLFF.

CDR3 sequence (DNA): TGCGCCAGCAGCCACCCCGGGACAGGAACAAATGAGCAGTTCTTC. This codes for CASSHPGTGTNEQFF. The chain combines TRBV4-1 with TRBJ2-1, with 8 bases aligning to TRBD1. The junction had 8 bases not matched to a gene; V was cut back by 3 bases and J by 7 bases. From germline, CDR1 is MGHRA and CDR2 YSYEKL. The CDR3 spans 15 residues.

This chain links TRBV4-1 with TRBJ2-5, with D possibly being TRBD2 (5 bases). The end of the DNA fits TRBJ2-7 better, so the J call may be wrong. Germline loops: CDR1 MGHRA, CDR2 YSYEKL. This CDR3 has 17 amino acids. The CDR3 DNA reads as TGCGCCAGCAGCGCCACTCTATACGGGAACCCGAACTACGAGCAGTACTTC. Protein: CASSATLYGNPNYEQYF.

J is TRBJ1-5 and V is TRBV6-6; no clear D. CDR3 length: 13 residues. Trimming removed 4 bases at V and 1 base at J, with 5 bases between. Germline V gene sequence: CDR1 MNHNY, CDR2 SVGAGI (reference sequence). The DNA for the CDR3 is TGTGCCAGCAGTTTCTTGAGCAATCAGCCCCAGCATTTT. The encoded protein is CASSFLSNQPQHF.

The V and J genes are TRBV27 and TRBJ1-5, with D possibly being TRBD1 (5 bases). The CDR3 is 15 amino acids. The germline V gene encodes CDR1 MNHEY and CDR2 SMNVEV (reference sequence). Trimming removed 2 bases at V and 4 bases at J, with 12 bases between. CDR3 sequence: CASSLDSGLNQPQHF. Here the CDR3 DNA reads TGTGCCAGCAGTTTAGACTCAGGGTTGAATCAGCCCCAGCATTTT.

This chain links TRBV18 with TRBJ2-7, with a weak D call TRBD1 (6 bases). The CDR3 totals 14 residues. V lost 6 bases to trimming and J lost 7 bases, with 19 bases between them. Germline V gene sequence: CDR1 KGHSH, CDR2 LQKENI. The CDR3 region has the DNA TGTGCCAGCTCCTACCAGGGGTTGGGGCTGGAGCAGTACTTC. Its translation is CASSYQGLGLEQYF.

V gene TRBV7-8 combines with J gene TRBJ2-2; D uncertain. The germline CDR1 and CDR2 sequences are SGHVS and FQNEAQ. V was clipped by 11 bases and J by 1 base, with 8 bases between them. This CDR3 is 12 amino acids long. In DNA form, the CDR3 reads TGTGCCGGCAAGGGGAACACCGGGGAGCTGTTTTTT. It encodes CAGKGNTGELFF.

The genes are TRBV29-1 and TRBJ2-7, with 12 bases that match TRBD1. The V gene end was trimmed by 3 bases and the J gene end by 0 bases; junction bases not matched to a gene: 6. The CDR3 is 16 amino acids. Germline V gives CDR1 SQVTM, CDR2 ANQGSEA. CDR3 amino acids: CSVDGTGGKSSYEQYF. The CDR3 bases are TGCAGCGTTGACGGGACAGGGGGCAAGAGCTCCTACGAGCAGTACTTC.

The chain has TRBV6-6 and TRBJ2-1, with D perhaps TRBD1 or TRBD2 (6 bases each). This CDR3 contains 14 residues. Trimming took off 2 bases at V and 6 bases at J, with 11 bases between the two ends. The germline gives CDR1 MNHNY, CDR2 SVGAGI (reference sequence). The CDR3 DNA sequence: TGTGCCAGCAGTTACGGGGGGCCGGGCAATGAGCAGTTCTTC. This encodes CASSYGGPGNEQFF.

In DNA form, the CDR3 reads TGTGCCAGCAGTGACTTTCCGGGACAGTCTAACTATGGCTACACCTTC. Translated, it gives CASSDFPGQSNYGYTF. The chain uses TRBV6-4 and TRBJ1-2, with 7 bases fitting TRBD1. The CDR3 totals 16 residues. Per the germline V gene, CDR1 is MRHNA and CDR2 is SNTAGT. V was clipped by 1 base and J by 0 bases; unmatched bases: 5.

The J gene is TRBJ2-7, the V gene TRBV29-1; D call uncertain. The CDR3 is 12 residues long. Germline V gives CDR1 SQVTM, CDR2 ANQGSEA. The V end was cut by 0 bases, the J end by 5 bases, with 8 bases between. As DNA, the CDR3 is TGCAGCGTTGAAGATAATGGGGACGAGCAGTACTTC. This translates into CSVEDNGDEQYF.

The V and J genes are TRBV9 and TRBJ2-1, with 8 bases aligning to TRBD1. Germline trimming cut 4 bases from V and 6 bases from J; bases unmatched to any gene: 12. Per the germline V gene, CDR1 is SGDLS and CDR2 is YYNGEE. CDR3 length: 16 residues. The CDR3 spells CASSNNRDRTGNEQFF. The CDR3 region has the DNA TGTGCCAGCAGCAATAACCGGGACAGGACTGGCAATGAGCAGTTCTTC.

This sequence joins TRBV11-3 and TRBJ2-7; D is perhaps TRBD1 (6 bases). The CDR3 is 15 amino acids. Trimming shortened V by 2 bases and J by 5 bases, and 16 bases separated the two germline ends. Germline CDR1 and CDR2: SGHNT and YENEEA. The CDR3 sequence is CASSLSRDTSHEQYF. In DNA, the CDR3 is TGTGCCAGCAGCTTAAGTAGGGACACCAGCCACGAGCAGTACTTC.

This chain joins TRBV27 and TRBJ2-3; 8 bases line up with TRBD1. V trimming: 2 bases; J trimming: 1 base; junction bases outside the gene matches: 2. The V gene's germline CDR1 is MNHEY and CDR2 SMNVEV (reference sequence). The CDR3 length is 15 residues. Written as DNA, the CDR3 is TGTGCCAGCAGTTTAGACAGGGGTGGCACAGATACGCAGTATTTT. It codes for CASSLDRGGTDTQYF.

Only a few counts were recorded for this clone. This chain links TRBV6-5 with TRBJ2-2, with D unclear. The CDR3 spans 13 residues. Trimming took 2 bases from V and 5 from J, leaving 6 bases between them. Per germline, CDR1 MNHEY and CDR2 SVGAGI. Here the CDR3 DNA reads TGTGCCAGCAGTTACGGCAGGACCGGGGAGCTGTTTTTT. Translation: CASSYGRTGELFF.

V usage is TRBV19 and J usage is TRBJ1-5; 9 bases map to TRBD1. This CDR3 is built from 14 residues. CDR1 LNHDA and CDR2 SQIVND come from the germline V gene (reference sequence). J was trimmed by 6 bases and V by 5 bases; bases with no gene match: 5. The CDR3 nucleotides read TGTGCCAGTAGTTGGACAGGGGTCGGTCAGCCCCAGCATTTT. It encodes CASSWTGVGQPQHF.

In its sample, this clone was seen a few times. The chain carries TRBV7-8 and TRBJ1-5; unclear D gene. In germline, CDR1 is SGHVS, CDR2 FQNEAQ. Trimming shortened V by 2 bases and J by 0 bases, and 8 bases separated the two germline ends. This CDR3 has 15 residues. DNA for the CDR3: TGTGCCAGCAGCTTACTTCAGTTTAGCAATCAGCCCCAGCATTTT. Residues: CASSLLQFSNQPQHF.

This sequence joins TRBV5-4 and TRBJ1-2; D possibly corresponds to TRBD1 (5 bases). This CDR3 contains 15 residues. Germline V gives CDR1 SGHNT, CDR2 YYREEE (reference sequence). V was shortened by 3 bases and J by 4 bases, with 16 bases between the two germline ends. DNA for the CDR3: TGTGCCAGCAGCTCCATGGGGGGGACTGCCTATGGCTACACCTTC. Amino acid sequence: CASSSMGGTAYGYTF.

The CDR3 DNA reads TGTGCCAGCAGCCCAAAGGGGGGACACCGTAGCAATCAGCCCCAGCATTTT. This encodes CASSPKGGHRSNQPQHF. This chain connects TRBV7-2 to TRBJ1-5, with D maybe TRBD1 (6 bases). Looked up from germline, CDR1 is SGHTA and CDR2 is FQGNSA. CDR3 size: 17 residues. Between the trimmed V and J ends, which lost 5 bases and 0 bases, there was a span of 17 bases.

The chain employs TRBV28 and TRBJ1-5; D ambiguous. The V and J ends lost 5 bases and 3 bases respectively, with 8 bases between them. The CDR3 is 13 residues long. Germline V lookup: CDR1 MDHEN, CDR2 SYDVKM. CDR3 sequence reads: CASSIMVNQPQHF. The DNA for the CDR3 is TGTGCCAGCAGTATAATGGTCAATCAGCCCCAGCATTTT.